The clone carrying this T cell receptor beta chain was observed a few times. Antigen unknown. The primer mix had 60 Vbeta and 13 Jbeta primers. Original analysis: Approximately 79 million unique TCR beta chains, some 10 million of them shared, were counted by a later analysis. TCRdb keeps only in-frame clones here, not all; method: immunoSEQ multiplex PCR. V and J calls and clone size are copied from that table; D and trimming were computed from the DNA. The sample carries around 140,000 clones, 75% to 80% recorded once. This sample is part of a study of cytomegalovirus exposure and HLA in healthy donors. Germline lookup yields CDR1 SGHDN and CDR2 FVKESK. V lost 3 bases and J lost 6, with 11 bases in between. This CDR3 contains 13 residues. Whole-study findings and limits: Roughly even sequencing depth across donors was the assumption behind the presence/absence analyses.

Sequencing was carried out using PBMCs. The TCR sequence derives from a woman aged 55-70 years in good health and CMV-seronegative. The chain combines TRBV14 with TRBJ1-1; tentative D call: TRBD1 (5 bases). CDR3: CASSQSGTAEAFF. CDR3 bases: TGTGCCAGCAGCCAGAGCGGGACGGCTGAAGCTTTCTTT.